Reported below is one T cell receptor beta chain. This sample was included in a study of T-cell reconstitution after alpha-beta-depleted transplantation in children. The germline V gene encodes CDR1 SGHRS and CDR2 YFSETQ. The J segment lost 4 bases and the V segment lost 6 bases, leaving 12 bases of the junction unmatched. CDR3 size: 16 residues. Unique molecular identifiers tagged the TCRbeta library. TCRdb reprocessed the PCR reads via MiXCR and lists one record per CDR3 protein. The repertoire holds 450,000 to 600,000 distinct CDR3 sequences, with approximately 29% as singletons. The V call is TRBV5-1, the J call TRBJ2-2, with 7 nucleotides matching TRBD2. The material sequenced was PBMCs from the stem cell graft donor, taken from the stem cell graft. The sequence was obtained from a human donor who donated a stem cell graft to a child with aplastic anemia. CDR3 sequence: CASTRLAGVGTGELFF. The CDR3 DNA is TGCGCCAGCACCCGGTTGGCGGGAGTAGGCACCGGGGAGCTGTTTTTT.